This TCR beta chain derives from a study of CD8+CD57+ T cells in acquired aplastic anemia. TCR beta VDJ and CDR3 profiles were obtained from a genomic DNA template. In TCRdb, the reads were re-called with MiXCR into one record per CDR3 protein. This table holds roughly 51,000 distinct CDR3 sequences, around two thirds found once. Per the germline V gene, CDR1 is SGHRS and CDR2 is YFSETQ. The CDR3 consists of 14 residues. V shed 4 bases, J shed 4 bases, and the junction held 4 bases outside the gene matches. Sequenced material: sorted CD4+, CD8+, or CD8+CD57+ T cells (not recorded which) from PBMCs. The TCR sequence derives from a human donor in good health, serving as a control. V gene TRBV5-1 combines with J gene TRBJ1-5, with 8 nucleotides matching TRBD1. The CDR3 protein is CASSTTGGNQPQHF. The CDR3 DNA is TGCGCCAGCAGCACCACAGGGGGGAATCAGCCCCAGCATTTT. Full variable domain (remainder filled in from reference TRBV5-1 and TRBJ1-5): KAGVTQTPRYLIKTRGQQVTLSCSPISGHRSVSWYQQTPGQGLQFLFEYFSETQRNKGNFPGRFSGRQFSNSRSEMNVSTLELGDSALYLCASSTTGGNQPQHFGDGTRLSIL.